Shown below are 10 T cell receptor beta chains from a single sample sequenced in a study of CD8 T cells in Susac syndrome. RNA amounts of roughly 0.5 to 1 ug underwent reverse transcription with random hexamers. MiXCR was run by TCRdb on the immunoSEQ multiplex PCR reads, yielding one entry per CDR3 protein. The table has some 450,000 distinct CDR3 sequences, around 83% seen once. Material: CD8+ T cells from PBMCs. These TCRs come from a human donor with multiple sclerosis.

The count of this clonotype is one. The chain couples TRBV25-1 to TRBJ2-7; 9 positions agree with TRBD2. V trimming: 1 base; J trimming: 1 base; junction bases outside the gene matches: 2. Germline V gives CDR1 MGHDK, CDR2 SYGVNS. The CDR3 has 15 amino acids. CDR3 loop: CASSESSGDSYEQYF. The DNA for the CDR3 is TGTGCCAGCAGTGAATCTAGCGGGGATTCCTACGAGCAGTACTTC.

This sequence joins TRBV10-1 and TRBJ2-2; weak D call: TRBD2 (6 bases). Germline V gene sequence: CDR1 WNHNN, CDR2 SYGVQD (reference sequence). Between the trimmed V and J ends, which lost 6 bases and 4 bases, there was a span of 18 bases. The CDR3 sequence is 16 residues long. The CDR3 nucleotides are TGCGCCAGCAGCCGACTAGAGGGTGGACTCACCGGGGAGCTGTTTTTT. Protein sequence: CASSRLEGGLTGELFF.

As concerns this clonotype: The junction departs from the called germline gene at one end, perhaps through a read error. The chain uses TRBV2 and TRBJ2-6; 7 nucleotides agree with TRBD1. This CDR3 comprises 18 residues. The V gene's germline CDR1 is SNHLY and CDR2 FYNNEI. CDR3 sequence (DNA): TGTGCCAGCAGTGAAACAGGGGCGATAGTCTCTGGGGCCAACGCCCTGACTTTC. Protein product: CASSETGAIVSGANALTF.

The V call is TRBV6-1, the J call TRBJ2-1; possible D gene TRBD2, 6 bases. CDR1 and CDR2 from the germline V gene are MNHNS and SASEGT. This CDR3 is built from 15 residues. V gave up 2 bases and J gave up 9 bases, with 17 bases separating them. CDR3 DNA sequence: TGTGCCAGCAGTGAACCTTACACTAGCCTGGTTGAGCAGTTCTTC. This translates into CASSEPYTSLVEQFF.

Worth noting for this clonotype: At one boundary the junction diverges from the germline segment, which might be a read error. J is TRBJ1-2 and V is TRBV4-1, with D perhaps matching TRBD1 (5 bases). CDR1 and CDR2 from the germline V gene are MGHRA and YSYEKL. The CDR3 is 14 amino acids. CDR3 sequence: CASTSDGTEYGCTF. The CDR3 DNA reads TGCGCCAGCACCTCAGACGGGACGGAATATGGCTGCACCTTC.

V is TRBV29-1 and J is TRBJ2-7, with D tentatively TRBD1 (5 bases). Trimming cost V 7 bases and J 5 bases, with 15 bases left between them. CDR1 SQVTM and CDR2 ANQGSEA come from the germline V gene. CDR3 length: 12 residues. The CDR3, as DNA: TGCAGCGGTCTGACAGATTTAGACGAGCAGTACTTC. This sequence encodes CSGLTDLDEQYF.

The rearrangement joins TRBV30 to TRBJ2-5, with D possibly TRBD2 on 6 matching bases. The CDR3 loop spans 16 amino acids. Trimming took off 2 bases at V and 2 bases at J, with 18 bases between the two ends. CDR1 and CDR2 from the germline V gene are GTSNPN and SVGIG (reference sequence). For the CDR3, the DNA is TGTGCCTGGAGTACGAGACTAGTCTCCCTTCAAGAGACCCAGTACTTC. Protein product: CAWSTRLVSLQETQYF.

V gene TRBV5-1 combines with J gene TRBJ2-6; 9 bases fit TRBD1. J lost 0 bases, V lost 4 bases, and 2 bases had no gene match. The CDR3 extends over 16 amino acids. The germline gives CDR1 SGHRS, CDR2 YFSETQ. CDR3 loop: CASSRDRDSGANVLTF. Written as DNA, the CDR3 is TGCGCCAGCAGCCGGGACAGGGACTCTGGGGCCAACGTCCTGACTTTC.

V usage is TRBV5-4 and J usage is TRBJ1-1, with 7 bases matching TRBD1. The V gene's germline CDR1 is SGHNT and CDR2 YYREEE (reference sequence). The CDR3 has 14 amino acids. Trimming removed 4 bases from V and 5 bases from J; junction bases left unmatched: 8. CDR3 nucleotide sequence: TGTGCCAGCAGCCGCAGGGGGAGTGGAACTGAAGCTTTCTTT. It encodes CASSRRGSGTEAFF.

The J gene is TRBJ1-3, the V gene TRBV5-4; D may be TRBD1 (6 bases). V lost 1 base, J lost 4 bases, and 12 bases lay in between. CDR1 and CDR2 (germline): SGHNT, YYREEE (reference sequence). The CDR3 is made up of 15 amino acids. CDR3 region: CASSLHPQGGNTIYF. In DNA form, the CDR3 reads TGTGCCAGCAGCTTGCACCCACAGGGAGGAAACACCATATATTTT.